The TCR beta chain described here comes from a study of spatial heterogeneity in lung cancer. Study-level background: Each time, sequencing found more beta-chain sequences than alpha-chain sequences.

Each TCR cDNA molecule bore a unique molecular identifier. TCRdb independently ran MiXCR on the 5' RACE reads; one entry per CDR3 protein. The table includes 3,000 or so distinct CDR3 sequences, 11% detected once. Regarding time point: sample taken at primary tumor resection. The donors were 72 patients with non-small cell lung cancer that was early-stage and untreated. Unsorted whole RNA samples from tumor, nontumor lung or frozen PBMC were sequenced. Germline lookup yields CDR1 MNHNY and CDR2 SVGAGI (reference sequence). Trimming removed 5 bases at V and 2 bases at J, with 8 bases between. The CDR3 is made up of 13 amino acids. The study, taken as a whole, reports: Intratumoral expanded alpha and beta TCR counts were found to track tumor mutation counts.

Sample share makes this clonotype large. The antigen is not known. This receptor was obtained from a male donor with early-stage non-small cell lung cancer. The chain couples TRBV6-6 to TRBJ2-3; D remains unclear. Specimen: lung tumor tissue, collected at surgery. CDR3 in amino acids: CASSTEATDTQYF. The CDR3 DNA sequence: TGTGCCAGCAGTACTGAGGCCACAGATACGCAGTATTTT.